Listed below are T cell receptor beta chains from one sample, sequenced in a study of blood T cell repertoires in COVID-19. Produced via immunoSEQ multiplex PCR; TCRdb's table is partial and in-frame only. The table has approximately 210,000 clones, almost 85% seen once. The specimen was PBMCs or T cells enriched from blood (not recorded which). Source of these receptors: a man aged 35 to 55 who had recovered from COVID-19. Both conserved end residues are part of each CDR3. The D gene is left open where the match is weak. Clone size is given for some rows only: seen once, a few or many times, or a class if the clone is expanded.

CDR3 | DNA | D | J | size | V
CASSVGTSRNQETQYF | TGCGCCAGCAGCGTCGGGACTAGCAGAAACCAAGAGACCCAGTACTTC | TRBD2 | TRBJ2-5 | NA | TRBV5-1
CASSPVSGRSETQYF | TGTGCCAGCTCACCCGTTTCAGGGAGGTCAGAGACCCAGTACTTC | NA | TRBJ2-5 | NA | TRBV18
CASSSRVAGSAETQYF | TGTGCCAGCAGCTCCCGGGTAGCGGGGTCCGCGGAGACCCAGTACTTC | TRBD2 | TRBJ2-5 | NA | TRBV7-2
CASSLKSGTEAFF | TGCGCCAGCAGCCTCAAATCCGGGACTGAAGCTTTCTTT | NA | TRBJ1-1 | NA | TRBV4-3
CASSLGQVNTEAFF | TGTGCCAGCAGCTTAGGACAGGTGAACACTGAAGCTTTCTTT | NA | TRBJ1-1 | once | TRBV7-9
CASSLARGRGIEQYF | TGTGCCAGCAGTTTAGCCAGAGGCAGGGGTATCGAGCAGTACTTC | NA | TRBJ2-7 | NA | TRBV27
CASSILAGAHWNEQFF | TGTGCCAGTAGTATACTAGCGGGGGCCCACTGGAATGAGCAGTTCTTC | TRBD2 | TRBJ2-1 | NA | TRBV19
CASTTSGELFF | TGTGCCAGCACCACATCCGGGGAGCTGTTTTTT | NA | TRBJ2-2 | NA | TRBV28
CSVEPRVGTIYF | TGCAGCGTTGAACCCAGGGTAGGCACCATATATTTT | NA | TRBJ1-3 | NA | TRBV29-1
CASTPGWTEAFF | TGTGCCAGCACCCCAGGGTGGACTGAAGCTTTCTTT | NA | TRBJ1-1 | few | TRBV28
CSVGDGRGSPLHF | TGCAGCGTTGGTGACGGGAGAGGTTCACCCCTCCACTTT | NA | TRBJ1-6 | NA | TRBV29-1
CASSFQQTLNSPLHF | TGTGCCAGCAGTTTCCAACAGACCCTTAATTCACCCCTCCACTTT | NA | TRBJ1-6 | NA | TRBV2
CSDRGQRGYTF | TGCAGTGACAGGGGGCAAAGGGGCTACACCTTC | TRBD1 | TRBJ1-2 | few | TRBV20-1
CSVNVRGAAETQYF | TGCAGCGTCAACGTTCGGGGGGCGGCGGAGACCCAGTACTTC | NA | TRBJ2-5 | NA | TRBV29-1
CASSLAPGNTEAFF | TGCGCCAGCAGCCTGGCCCCCGGTAACACTGAAGCTTTCTTT | NA | TRBJ1-1 | NA | TRBV5-1
CASSLRDSFTDTQYF | TGCGCCAGCAGCCTGCGGGACAGCTTCACAGATACGCAGTATTTT | NA | TRBJ2-3 | NA | TRBV5-1
CAWSGLAGVTYEQYF | TGTGCCTGGAGTGGGCTAGCGGGAGTCACCTACGAGCAGTACTTC | TRBD2 | TRBJ2-7 | NA | TRBV30
CASSEPRDTYNSPLHF | TGTGCCAGCAGTGAACCCCGGGACACTTATAATTCACCCCTCCACTTT | NA | TRBJ1-6 | NA | TRBV6-1
CASSGGTGTEAFF | TGTGCCAGCAGCGGTGGGACAGGGACTGAAGCTTTCTTT | TRBD1 | TRBJ1-1 | NA | TRBV9
CASSSPPGRVTFF | TGTGCCAGCAGTTCTCCCCCTGGCCGGGTTACTTTCTTT | NA | TRBJ1-1 | NA | TRBV28
CASSEQPGKHYGYTF | TGTGCCAGCAGTGAACAGCCAGGGAAGCACTATGGCTACACCTTC | NA | TRBJ1-2 | NA | TRBV6-1
CASSQVLGELFF | TGCGCCAGCAGCCAGGTGCTCGGGGAACTGTTTTTT | NA | TRBJ1-4 | NA | TRBV4-1
CASSLMDRGGYGYTF | TGTGCCAGCAGCCTGATGGACAGGGGGGGGTATGGCTACACCTTC | TRBD1 | TRBJ1-2 | NA | TRBV3-1/TRBV3-2
CASTRWGGNTEAFF | TGTGCCAGCACCCGATGGGGGGGGAACACTGAAGCTTTCTTT | NA | TRBJ1-1 | NA | TRBV5-5
CASGFRQGNEQFF | TGCGCCAGCGGGTTTCGCCAGGGCAATGAGCAGTTCTTC | NA | TRBJ2-1 | NA | TRBV5-1
CASRLGTGGAVNYGYTF | TGTGCAAGTCGCTTAGGGACAGGGGGCGCCGTGAACTATGGCTACACCTTC | NA | TRBJ1-2 | NA | TRBV12-2
CASTRGSEAFF | TGTGCCAGCACCCGGGGATCTGAAGCTTTCTTT | NA | TRBJ1-1 | NA | TRBV2
CASSEGLANSYEQYF | TGTGCCAGCAGCGAGGGACTAGCGAACTCCTACGAGCAGTACTTC | TRBD2 | TRBJ2-7 | NA | TRBV3-1/TRBV3-2
CASSQGTFSGELFF | TGCGCCAGCAGCCAGGGGACATTTTCCGGGGAGCTGTTTTTT | NA | TRBJ2-2 | NA | TRBV4-3
CASSLWQAGTEAFF | TGCGCCAGCAGCTTATGGCAGGCGGGCACTGAAGCTTTCTTT | NA | TRBJ1-1 | NA | TRBV5-1
CARSGTRGTDTQYF | TGTGCCAGGAGCGGCACTAGAGGAACAGATACGCAGTATTTT | NA | TRBJ2-3 | once | TRBV6-4
CASSWGLVSHEQFF | TGCGCCAGCAGCTGGGGACTAGTAAGTCATGAGCAGTTCTTC | TRBD2 | TRBJ2-1 | NA | TRBV5-1
CASSVGGSQETQYF | TGTGCCAGCAGTGTGGGGGGGAGCCAAGAGACCCAGTACTTC | TRBD2 | TRBJ2-5 | NA | TRBV2
CASSFPGSGLFTEAFF | TGTGCCAGCAGCTTCCCGGGGTCGGGATTATTCACTGAAGCTTTCTTT | NA | TRBJ1-1 | NA | TRBV5-8
CASSVADRPGNNSPLHF | TGTGCCAGCAGCGTAGCCGACAGGCCGGGAAATAATTCACCCCTCCACTTT | NA | TRBJ1-6 | NA | TRBV9
CATPRGVMLRPQHF | TGTGCCACCCCGCGGGGCGTGATGTTGCGGCCCCAGCATTTT | NA | TRBJ1-5 | NA | TRBV3-1/TRBV3-2
CATPPSGRPPGNIQYF | TGTGCCACTCCCCCCAGCGGGCGCCCGCCCGGAAACATTCAGTACTTC | NA | TRBJ2-4 | NA | TRBV24-1
CASSRDRVAYGYTF | TGTGCCAGCAGTCGGGACAGGGTCGCGTATGGCTACACCTTC | TRBD1 | TRBJ1-2 | NA | TRBV28
CASNMGQGLADEQFF | TGTGCCAGCAATATGGGACAGGGCCTCGCTGATGAGCAGTTCTTC | TRBD1 | TRBJ2-1 | NA | TRBV2
CASSLSSYNSPLHF | TGTGCCAGCAGCCTCAGCTCCTATAATTCACCCCTCCACTTT | NA | TRBJ1-6 | few | TRBV28
CASSQDPQKRGAHEQYF | TGTGCCAGCAGCCAAGATCCCCAAAAGCGGGGGGCGCACGAGCAGTACTTC | TRBD2 | TRBJ2-7 | few | TRBV4-2
CASSQGGLGGYTF | TGTGCCAGCAGCCAAGGGGGCTTGGGCGGCTACACCTTC | NA | TRBJ1-2 | NA | TRBV14
CASSQAPRTANEKLFF | TGCGCCAGCAGCCAAGCCCCCCGTACGGCTAATGAAAAACTGTTTTTT | NA | TRBJ1-4 | once | TRBV4-3
CASSLVADEKLFF | TGTGCCAGCAGCTTAGTGGCAGATGAAAAACTGTTTTTT | NA | TRBJ1-4 | NA | TRBV7-9
CASSWTLPSTDTQYF | TGTGCCAGCAGTTGGACACTGCCTAGCACAGATACGCAGTATTTT | NA | TRBJ2-3 | NA | TRBV28
CASSVGTGPIYGYTF | TGTGCCAGCAGCGTAGGGACAGGGCCTATTTATGGCTACACCTTC | TRBD1 | TRBJ1-2 | few | TRBV9
CASSLWSSYNSPLHF | TGTGCCAGCAGTTTATGGAGCTCCTATAATTCACCCCTCCACTTT | NA | TRBJ1-6 | NA | TRBV27
CASSLSAFSGSPAGELFF | TGTGCCAGCAGCTTATCGGCATTCTCCGGGTCACCTGCCGGGGAGCTGTTTTTT | NA | TRBJ2-2 | NA | TRBV7-6
CATSSDTTPNYEQFF | TGTGCCACCAGCAGCGACACCACTCCGAACTATGAGCAGTTCTTC | NA | TRBJ2-1 | NA | TRBV15
CASSVQQGAGETQYF | TGTGCCAGCAGTGTCCAACAGGGGGCCGGGGAGACCCAGTACTTC | TRBD1 | TRBJ2-5 | NA | TRBV6-4
CASSRSPGTGFGAYGYTF | TGTGCCAGCAGCCGTAGTCCCGGGACAGGGTTCGGGGCCTATGGCTACACCTTC | TRBD1 | TRBJ1-2 | NA | TRBV5-4
CASSLRVGKLFF | TGTGCCAGCAGCCTCAGGGTGGGAAAACTGTTTTTT | NA | TRBJ1-4 | NA | TRBV7-2
CASSSGLAGGEQFF | TGTGCCAGCAGCTCTGGACTAGCGGGAGGTGAGCAGTTCTTC | TRBD2 | TRBJ2-1 | few | TRBV7-3
CASSRSILLIQPGQPQHF | TGCGCCAGCAGCCGAAGCATCCTTCTGATCCAACCGGGTCAGCCCCAGCATTTT | NA | TRBJ1-5 | once | TRBV5-1
CASSEPGFGTNEQFF | TGCGCCAGCAGTGAGCCAGGTTTTGGTACCAATGAGCAGTTCTTC | NA | TRBJ2-1 | once | TRBV10-2
CATSDFRLDRGSTEAFF | TGTGCCACCAGTGATTTCCGATTAGACAGGGGGAGCACTGAAGCTTTCTTT | TRBD1 | TRBJ1-1 | NA | TRBV24-1
CASSPLTAGGNRGYTF | TGTGCCAGCTCACCACTCACGGCAGGGGGAAATAGGGGCTACACCTTC | TRBD1 | TRBJ1-2 | NA | TRBV18